Listed below are T cell receptor beta chains from one sample, sequenced in a study of blood T cell repertoires in COVID-19. Data came from immunoSEQ multiplex PCR; TCRdb stores just in-frame clones and leaves some out. Among around 180,000 clones listed, around 85% were seen once. The sequenced sample was peripheral blood. These TCRs come from a woman of 80 years or more with acute or convalescent COVID-19. Both conserved end residues are trimmed from each CDR3. A D gene is named only where the DNA matches it firmly.

D | J | V | CDR3
NA | TRBJ2-7 | TRBV5-1 | ASSLERRSYEQY
NA | TRBJ2-5 | TRBV3-1/TRBV3-2 | ASSPPGVETQY
NA | TRBJ1-5 | TRBV7-9 | ASSSSGAGNQPQH
NA | TRBJ1-2 | TRBV7-2 | ASSLGVDSGGYT
NA | TRBJ2-1 | TRBV21-1 | ASSSSALAARFSYNEQF
TRBD1 | TRBJ1-2 | TRBV7-9 | ASSPEGAGVGYT
NA | TRBJ1-5 | TRBV10-3 | AISESEGSSNQPQH
NA | TRBJ1-1 | TRBV25-1 | ASSTFQTANTEAF
TRBD2 | TRBJ2-1 | TRBV5-4 | ASSLTSGTYNEQF
TRBD2 | TRBJ2-3 | TRBV10-3 | AISESGRGSTDTQY
TRBD1 | TRBJ1-6 | TRBV5-5 | ASSLRPTGGGSPLH
TRBD1 | TRBJ1-5 | TRBV19 | ASRTRDRGYQPQH
TRBD1 | TRBJ1-5 | TRBV30 | AWSRGLEGAGNQPQH
NA | TRBJ2-7 | TRBV1 | TSSHPRLAGVNEQY
TRBD1 | TRBJ1-2 | TRBV10-3 | AISEPGQGIDYGYT
NA | TRBJ2-7 | TRBV29-1 | SVEDESGVGEQY
TRBD1 | TRBJ1-5 | TRBV29-1 | SVASGTENQPQH
NA | TRBJ1-2 | TRBV4-2 | ASSQGGLRGRANYGYT
TRBD1 | TRBJ2-3 | TRBV30 | AGDRAGDTQY
TRBD1 | TRBJ1-6 | TRBV4-1 | ASSQTGGRINSPLH
TRBD2 | TRBJ2-3 | TRBV6-2/TRBV6-3 | ASSYSGQRGEGATQY
NA | TRBJ1-6 | TRBV5-8 | ASSTEPGRILSGDNSPLH
NA | TRBJ1-1 | TRBV9 | ASSVGDTLNTEAF
TRBD2 | TRBJ2-1 | TRBV6-6 | ASSQGLAGGRYNEQF
NA | TRBJ1-5 | TRBV4-3 | ASSQELAQGRGQPQH
NA | TRBJ2-3 | TRBV9 | ASSYGTSLGTDTQY
NA | TRBJ1-5 | TRBV13 | ASREGRDSNQPQH
NA | TRBJ1-6 | TRBV10-3 | AIRRFDGENSPLH
NA | TRBJ1-1 | TRBV6-4 | ASSPGTTGTNTEAF
NA | TRBJ2-6 | TRBV5-1 | ASSLFLETNVLT
TRBD2 | TRBJ2-7 | TRBV19 | ASNAREGLEQY
NA | TRBJ2-7 | TRBV27 | ASRDYSGTYEQY
TRBD1 | TRBJ1-2 | TRBV5-1 | ASSPGQGARGYGYT
NA | TRBJ2-1 | TRBV7-3 | ASSPGLPSNEQF
NA | TRBJ1-5 | TRBV14 | ASSQAGGNQPQH
NA | TRBJ2-5 | TRBV5-8 | ASSFSLSRQETQY
NA | TRBJ2-5 | TRBV5-1 | ASSLFYEGETQY
NA | TRBJ1-1 | TRBV11-2 | ASSFRDKNTEAF
TRBD2 | TRBJ2-7 | TRBV19 | ASSMEAGGPTYEQY
TRBD1 | TRBJ1-1 | TRBV7-9 | ASSPGQGNTEAF
TRBD1 | TRBJ2-5 | TRBV9 | ASSVDTGGPGQETQY
NA | TRBJ2-7 | TRBV5-1 | ASSLGQDTSYEQY
NA | TRBJ1-2 | TRBV19 | ASSIYSGFNYGYT
NA | TRBJ1-2 | TRBV18 | ASSPRTDNYGYT
NA | TRBJ2-1 | TRBV5-1 | ASSPGVNEQF
NA | TRBJ2-3 | TRBV19 | ASSSITDTQY
TRBD1 | TRBJ2-7 | TRBV20-1 | SASLSDRFSYEQY
TRBD1 | TRBJ1-4 | TRBV27 | ASSFDRGGEKLF
TRBD2 | TRBJ2-5 | TRBV10-2 | ASSVSGGVLETQY
NA | TRBJ1-2 | TRBV20-1 | SARGAGGYT